This passage covers 30 T cell receptor beta chains from one sample sequenced in a study of CD8 T cells in ankylosing spondylitis. Overall study findings and caveats: For ankylosing spondylitis blood, a TCR beta motif of about eight highly homologous variants appeared characteristic.

These TCRs are of unknown antigen specificity. TCRdb reprocessed the 5' RACE reads via MiXCR and lists one record per CDR3 protein. The sample lists about 700,000 distinct CDR3 sequences; over 15% were seen once. Material for sequencing was blood, either unsorted or a sorted T cell fraction (not recorded which). The receptors stem from a male donor with ankylosing spondylitis.

The chain recombines TRBV2 with TRBJ1-1, with unresolved D. The CDR3 has 16 amino acids. In germline, CDR1 is SNHLY, CDR2 FYNNEI. V was pared by 0 bases and J by 1 base, with 12 bases between. The CDR3 sequence: CASSEAVANRNTEAFF. As DNA, the CDR3 is TGTGCCAGCAGTGAAGCGGTGGCGAACCGGAACACTGAAGCTTTCTTT.

The V gene is TRBV20-1, the J gene TRBJ1-5; unclear D gene. CDR3 size: 14 residues. From germline, CDR1 is DFQATT and CDR2 SNEGSKA (reference sequence). Trimming left V 5 bases short and J 0 bases short, with 11 bases between. CDR3 loop: CSAGREYSNQPQHF. DNA of the CDR3: TGCAGTGCTGGCCGGGAATATAGCAATCAGCCCCAGCATTTT.

DNA of the CDR3: TGTGCCAGCAGGTCATCAGGGAGGAGCAATCAGCCCCAGCATTTT. Its protein product is CASRSSGRSNQPQHF. V and J are TRBV27 and TRBJ1-5; a possible D gene is TRBD1 (5 bases). The length of the CDR3 is 15 residues. Germline assignment: CDR1 MNHEY and CDR2 SMNVEV (reference sequence). V gave up 6 bases and J gave up 1 base, with 13 bases separating them.

There are a few counts of this clonotype. The gene calls are TRBV20-1 and TRBJ2-5; 15 bases line up with TRBD2. V trimming: 3 bases; J trimming: 2 bases; junction bases outside the gene matches: 4. This CDR3 has 16 residues. Germline values: CDR1 DFQATT, CDR2 SNEGSKA (reference sequence). The CDR3 here is CSASGTSGGLQETQYF. Written as DNA, the CDR3 is TGCAGTGCTAGTGGGACTAGCGGGGGGCTGCAAGAGACCCAGTACTTC.

The chain couples TRBV7-8 to TRBJ1-1; D is unclear. The CDR3 runs to 13 residues. The germline CDR1 and CDR2 sequences are SGHVS and FQNEAQ. Trimming removed 5 bases from V and 1 base from J, with 8 bases in between. CDR3 DNA: TGTGCCAGCAGCCGCACAAGGAACACTGAAGCTTTCTTT. Translated, it gives CASSRTRNTEAFF.

The rearrangement uses TRBV5-5 and TRBJ1-5, with unresolved D. Germline V gene sequence: CDR1 SGHKS, CDR2 YYEKEE (reference sequence). The CDR3 runs to 13 residues. The germline V and J ends were trimmed by 4 bases and 3 bases, with 8 bases remaining between them. The CDR3 loop is CASSPWYNQPQHF. The CDR3 DNA reads as TGTGCCAGCAGCCCCTGGTACAATCAGCCCCAGCATTTT. The whole variable domain, filled in from reference TRBV5-5 and TRBJ1-5, reads DAGVTQSPTHLIKTRGQQVTLRCSPISGHKSVSWYQQVLGQGPQFIFQYYEKEERGRGNFPDRFSARQFPNYSSELNVNALLLGDSALYLCASSPWYNQPQHFGDGTRLSIL.

This clonotype showed up just a few times. This chain connects TRBV29-1 to TRBJ2-3; 9 bases align to TRBD2. This CDR3 comprises 16 residues. Per germline, CDR1 SQVTM and CDR2 ANQGSEA. The junction had 12 bases not matched to a gene; V was cut back by 3 bases and J by 5 bases. DNA of the CDR3: TGCAGCGTTGAGGAAATTGCGGGACTAGCAGGAGATACGCAGTATTTT. Its translation: CSVEEIAGLAGDTQYF.

The gene calls are TRBV6-2 or TRBV6-3 and TRBJ2-7; D may match TRBD1 or TRBD2 (5 bases each). The CDR3 extends over 16 amino acids. Germline V CDR1 and CDR2: MNHEY, SVGEGT. Between the trimmed V and J ends, which lost 2 bases and 5 bases, there was a span of 19 bases. CDR3 region: CASSYHPRDPWDEQYF. The DNA of the CDR3 is TGTGCCAGCAGTTACCATCCCCGGGACCCTTGGGACGAGCAGTACTTC.

This clonotype showed up just a few times. The chain combines TRBV4-3 with TRBJ2-3; 15 nucleotides align to TRBD2. The CDR3 has 18 residues. V was clipped by 3 bases and J by 1 base; unmatched bases: 5. In germline, CDR1 is LGHNA, CDR2 YSLEER. The CDR3 DNA reads as TGCGCCAGCAGCCATGCGGGACTAGCGGGAGGTGGCACAGATACGCAGTATTTT. This sequence encodes CASSHAGLAGGGTDTQYF.

This clonotype occurred a few times. V is TRBV27 and J is TRBJ2-5; D may correspond to TRBD1 or TRBD2 (5 bases each). The CDR3 length is 13 residues. Germline V gives CDR1 MNHEY, CDR2 SMNVEV (reference sequence). V lost 7 bases and J 3 bases, leaving 12 bases between the germline ends. The CDR3 nucleotides are TGTGCCAGCAAGGGGACGGAAAAAGAGACCCAGTACTTC. Translated: CASKGTEKETQYF.

This rearrangement joins TRBV12-3 or TRBV12-4 to TRBJ1-6; D may be TRBD1 (6 bases). The CDR3 extends over 12 amino acids. V dropped 5 bases and J dropped 10 bases, with 9 bases sitting between them. The CDR3 DNA is TGTGCCAGCAGTACAGGGAGGTCACCCCTCCACTTT. Residues: CASSTGRSPLHF.

Here the CDR3 reads CASSLDTLGAYEQYF. CDR3 in DNA: TGTGCCAGCAGTTTGGACACCTTGGGCGCCTACGAGCAGTACTTC. The gene calls are TRBV27 and TRBJ2-7; a weak D match, TRBD1 (5 bases). Germline CDR1 and CDR2: MNHEY and SMNVEV (reference sequence). Trimming shortened V by 3 bases and J by 2 bases, and 14 bases separated the two germline ends. The CDR3 runs to 15 residues.

The chain carries TRBV28 and TRBJ2-3, with 10 bases lining up with TRBD2. Germline V lookup: CDR1 MDHEN, CDR2 SYDVKM. CDR3 length equals 15 residues. The V segment lost 6 bases and the J segment 4 bases; nucleotides outside the gene matches: 7. The CDR3 DNA is TGTGCCAGCAGGCTTAGCGGGAGGTCATCAGATACGCAGTATTTT. Protein product: CASRLSGRSSDTQYF. Based on the CDR3 plus reference TRBV28 and TRBJ2-3, the full variable domain is DVKVTQSSRYLVKRTGEKVFLECVQDMDHENMFWYRQDPGLGLRLIYFSYDVKMKEKGDIPEGYSVSREKKERFSLILESASTNQTSMYLCASRLSGRSSDTQYFGPGTRLTVL.

DNA for the CDR3: TGTGCCAGCAGTGAATCCGGGACTAGCGGGGAGTACTTC. This codes for CASSESGTSGEYF. The rearrangement joins TRBV25-1 to TRBJ2-5, with 13 nucleotides matching TRBD2. The germline V gene has CDR1 MGHDK and CDR2 SYGVNS. V shed 1 base and J 12 bases; nucleotides not matched to a gene: 2. This CDR3 spans 13 amino acids.

This clonotype was seen a few times. The chain's CDR3 is CASSFPRASGGRPEQFF. CDR3 nucleotide sequence: TGCGCCAGCAGCTTTCCCCGAGCTAGCGGGGGGCGCCCTGAGCAGTTCTTC. The chain is built from TRBV5-1 and TRBJ2-1; 11 positions agree with TRBD2. Germline assignment: CDR1 SGHRS and CDR2 YFSETQ. CDR3 length equals 17 residues. V was pared by 2 bases and J by 9 bases, with 13 bases of the junction left unmatched. The full variable domain, with the rest looked up from reference TRBV5-1 and TRBJ2-1, is KAGVTQTPRYLIKTRGQQVTLSCSPISGHRSVSWYQQTPGQGLQFLFEYFSETQRNKGNFPGRFSGRQFSNSRSEMNVSTLELGDSALYLCASSFPRASGGRPEQFFGPGTRLTVL.

The V call is TRBV24-1, the J call TRBJ2-1, with 10 positions matching TRBD2. There are 16 residues in the CDR3. Germline CDR1 KGHDR, CDR2 SFDVKD. V lost 4 bases and J lost 5; bases outside the gene matches: 7. This CDR3 is CATSDPTSGTNNEQFF. The CDR3 DNA follows: TGTGCCACCAGTGACCCAACTAGCGGGACCAACAATGAGCAGTTCTTC.

This chain links TRBV7-2 with TRBJ2-7; 11 nucleotides align to TRBD2. This CDR3 contains 16 residues. Germline V gene sequence: CDR1 SGHTA, CDR2 FQGNSA. Trimming at V came to 1 base and at J to 2 bases, leaving 4 bases not matched to a gene. The CDR3 nucleotides are TGTGCCAGCAGCTTAGATGGTAGCGGGAGGGCCTACGAGCAGTACTTC. This sequence encodes CASSLDGSGRAYEQYF.

V gene TRBV25-1 combines with J gene TRBJ2-5, with 12 bases aligning to TRBD2. CDR1 is MGHDK, CDR2 SYGVNS, per germline. Trimming at V came to 1 base and at J to 6 bases, leaving 3 bases not matched to a gene. The CDR3 loop spans 15 amino acids. The CDR3 region has the DNA TGTGCCAGCAGTGAATGGACTAGCGGGAAAAAGACCCAGTACTTC. Its protein product is CASSEWTSGKKTQYF.

The CDR3 loop reads CASSLPGQGAGGYTF. The CDR3 nucleotides are TGCGCCAGCAGCTTACCGGGACAGGGGGCTGGGGGCTACACCTTC. V usage is TRBV5-1 and J usage is TRBJ1-2; 12 bases align to TRBD1. Trimming at V came to 2 bases and at J to 8 bases, leaving 7 bases not matched to a gene. The CDR3 sequence is 15 residues long. Germline V gene sequence: CDR1 SGHRS, CDR2 YFSETQ.

The rearrangement uses TRBV28 and TRBJ2-5; D tentatively reads TRBD1 or TRBD2 (5 bases each). Looked up from germline, CDR1 is MDHEN and CDR2 is SYDVKM. CDR3 length equals 14 residues. V gave up 8 bases and J gave up 5 bases, with 18 bases separating them. The DNA for the CDR3 is TGTGCCAGCTTTAGAGGGGTTGAGGGCGAGACCCAGTACTTC. The encoded protein is CASFRGVEGETQYF.

The V gene is TRBV4-1, the J gene TRBJ1-2; the D is unclear. The CDR3 is 15 residues long. Trimming stripped 0 bases from V and 5 bases from J, with 13 bases between. Germline lookup yields CDR1 MGHRA and CDR2 YSYEKL. The DNA for the CDR3 is TGCGCCAGCAGCCAAGAGGTGGGCCACCCTTATGGCTACACCTTC. Translated, it gives CASSQEVGHPYGYTF.

Only a few counts were recorded for this clonotype. The J gene is TRBJ2-1, the V gene TRBV7-2, with 8 bases lining up with TRBD2. V dropped 5 bases and J dropped 0; count of bases not matched to a gene: 9. The CDR3 length is 17 residues. Germline CDR1 reads SGHTA; CDR2 reads FQGNSA. Written as DNA, the CDR3 is TGTGCCAGCAGCCCTCCTAGCGGGTTTCCCTCCTACAATGAGCAGTTCTTC. Its protein is CASSPPSGFPSYNEQFF. The full variable domain, in which reference TRBV7-2 and TRBJ2-1 provide the parts outside the CDR3, is GAGVSQSPSNKVTEKGKDVELRCDPISGHTALYWYRQSLGQGLEFLIYFQGNSAPDKSGLPSDRFSAERTGGSVSTLTIQRTQQEDSAVYLCASSPPSGFPSYNEQFFGPGTRLTVL.

This clonotype has more than one count but fewer than ten. The chain uses TRBV11-2 and TRBJ1-2, with 7 bases aligning to TRBD1. The CDR3 totals 14 residues. Germline loops: CDR1 SGHAT, CDR2 FQNNGV. With 0 bases clipped from V and 6 bases from J, the junction kept 4 bases outside the gene matches. The CDR3 sequence is CASSLDEGADGYTF. The DNA of the CDR3 is TGTGCCAGCAGCTTAGATGAGGGGGCGGATGGCTACACCTTC.

Only a few counts were recorded for this clonotype. V is TRBV3-1 and J is TRBJ2-1, with a possible D match to TRBD1 (7 bases). The CDR3 has 14 amino acids. Germline V gene sequence: CDR1 LGHDT, CDR2 YNNKEL (reference sequence). Trimming pared 2 bases from V and 6 bases from J, leaving 11 bases between. The CDR3 nucleotides read TGTGCCAGCAGCCAAAACAGGGGAGGCAATGAGCAGTTCTTC. Its protein is CASSQNRGGNEQFF.

This chain links TRBV11-2 with TRBJ2-3, with TRBD2 matching 9 bases. The CDR3 is 16 amino acids. Trimming cost V 4 bases and J 4 bases; bases outside gene matches: 9. Germline CDR1 is SGHAT and CDR2 is FQNNGV. Here the CDR3 DNA reads TGTGCCAGCAGCTCAACTATAGCGGGGGCAGCAGATACGCAGTATTTT. As protein: CASSSTIAGAADTQYF.

This clonotype occurred a few times. V gene TRBV7-9 combines with J gene TRBJ1-2; 7 bases align to TRBD1. V was pared by 3 bases and J by 6 bases, with 4 bases of the junction left unmatched. Germline CDR1 is SEHNR and CDR2 is FQNEAQ (reference sequence). The CDR3 totals 13 residues. CDR3 residues: CASSLDTGDGYTF. The DNA of the CDR3 is TGTGCCAGCAGCTTGGACACAGGGGATGGCTACACCTTC.

J is TRBJ1-5 and V is TRBV12-3 or TRBV12-4; tentative D call: TRBD1 (6 bases). V was shortened by 6 bases and J by 7 bases, with 13 bases between the two germline ends. The CDR3 is 13 amino acids. CDR3: CASSQTGLQPQHF. CDR3 DNA sequence: TGTGCCAGCAGCCAGACAGGTCTACAGCCCCAGCATTTT.

The chain combines TRBV9 with TRBJ2-3; 9 bases agree with TRBD1. The V and J ends lost 6 bases and 4 bases, in that order; junction bases with no gene match: 12. CDR3 length equals 16 residues. Germline assignment: CDR1 SGDLS and CDR2 YYNGEE. CDR3 protein: CASKPTGTGIADTQYF. The DNA of the CDR3 is TGTGCCAGCAAGCCTACTGGGACAGGGATCGCAGATACGCAGTATTTT.

This chain uses TRBV29-1 with TRBJ1-1; 10 bases agree with TRBD1. V was clipped by 7 bases and J by 5 bases; unmatched bases: 4. The CDR3 spans 12 residues. From germline, CDR1 is SQVTM and CDR2 ANQGSEA. In DNA form, the CDR3 reads TGCAGCGCTGACAGGGGGCGGACTGAAGCTTTCTTT. Translated, it gives CSADRGRTEAFF. Full variable domain (rest looked up from reference TRBV29-1 and TRBJ1-1): SAVISQKPSRDICQRGTSLTIQCQVDSQVTMMFWYRQQPGQSLTLIATANQGSEATYESGFVIDKFPISRPNLTFSTLTVSNMSPEDSSIYLCSADRGRTEAFFGQGTRLTVV.

V usage is TRBV3-1 and J usage is TRBJ1-2; possibly TRBD1 for D (5 bases). Germline lookup yields CDR1 LGHDT and CDR2 YNNKEL (reference sequence). The CDR3 length is 15 residues. V shed 2 bases and J shed 5 bases, with 15 bases lying between them. CDR3 DNA sequence: TGTGCCAGCAGCCAAATTGCCGACAGCCTTTATGGCTACACCTTC. This translates into CASSQIADSLYGYTF.